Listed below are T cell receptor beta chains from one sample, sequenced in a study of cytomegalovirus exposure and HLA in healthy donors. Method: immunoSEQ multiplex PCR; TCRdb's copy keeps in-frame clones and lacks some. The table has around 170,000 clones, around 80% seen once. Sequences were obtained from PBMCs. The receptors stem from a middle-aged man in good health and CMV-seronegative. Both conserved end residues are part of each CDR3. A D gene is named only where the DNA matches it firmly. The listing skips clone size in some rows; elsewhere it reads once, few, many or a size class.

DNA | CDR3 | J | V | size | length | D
TGTGCCAGCAGTCCGCCGGGACTACGGGACTCCTACGAGCAGTACTTC | CASSPPGLRDSYEQYF | TRBJ2-7 | TRBV28 | - | 16 | TRBD2
TGTGCCAGCCGGAGGGGCTTGAACGATGAGCAGTTCTTC | CASRRGLNDEQFF | TRBJ2-1 | TRBV7-2 | - | 13 | -
TGTGCCAGTAGTAGACAGGGAAGTGCGGGGGAGACCCAGTACTTC | CASSRQGSAGETQYF | TRBJ2-5 | TRBV19 | - | 15 | -
TGTGCCAGTAGTATAGATGGGAGAACGAACTATGGCTACACCTTC | CASSIDGRTNYGYTF | TRBJ1-2 | TRBV19 | - | 15 | -
TGTGCCACGAACAGACAGGATGGCTACGAGCAGTACTTC | CATNRQDGYEQYF | TRBJ2-7 | TRBV7-2 | - | 13 | -
TGTGCCACCAGCATAGGACTAGCGGGAGGGCCCCTCCAGTTCTTC | CATSIGLAGGPLQFF | TRBJ2-1 | TRBV15 | once | 15 | TRBD2
TGCGCCAGCAGCAACCCGGGACAGGGGAGAGGCACTGAAGCTTTCTTT | CASSNPGQGRGTEAFF | TRBJ1-1 | TRBV5-1 | - | 16 | TRBD1
TGCGCCAGCAGCTTATTTCCCAGCGGGAGCGGCGAGCAGTTCTTC | CASSLFPSGSGEQFF | TRBJ2-1 | TRBV5-1 | - | 15 | TRBD2
TGTGCCAGCAGCGTAGATGGGGGGGCACCCTACGAGCAGTACTTC | CASSVDGGAPYEQYF | TRBJ2-7 | TRBV9 | - | 15 | -
TGTGCCAGCAGGATAAGCGGGAGAGGCACCGGGGAGCTGTTTTTT | CASRISGRGTGELFF | TRBJ2-2 | TRBV6-6 | - | 15 | TRBD2
TGTGCCAGCAGTCTGGCCGGGACAGGGGTCAATGAGCAGTTCTTC | CASSLAGTGVNEQFF | TRBJ2-1 | TRBV27 | few | 15 | TRBD1
TGTGCCAGCAGCCCTCGCGGGGGCGGCACAGATACGCAGTATTTT | CASSPRGGGTDTQYF | TRBJ2-3 | TRBV7-3 | few | 15 | -
TGTGCCACCAGCACCACGGGACTCAAAAATTCATGGTCTAGCACAGATACGCAGTATTTT | CATSTTGLKNSWSSTDTQYF | TRBJ2-3 | TRBV15 | - | 20 | -
TGCGCCAGCAGCCCCCTGACAGGGGGATACAATGAGCAGTTCTTC | CASSPLTGGYNEQFF | TRBJ2-1 | TRBV5-1 | - | 15 | TRBD1
TGTGCCAGCAGCTGGCCACTAGCGGGAGTGGGGGAGACCCAGTACTTC | CASSWPLAGVGETQYF | TRBJ2-5 | TRBV7-2 | - | 16 | TRBD2
TGTGCCAGTAGTGGCCGGCTAGCGGGAGCAGATACGCAGTATTTT | CASSGRLAGADTQYF | TRBJ2-3 | TRBV19 | - | 15 | TRBD2
TGTGCCAGCAGCCCCGACAGGGATCAGCCCCAGCATTTT | CASSPDRDQPQHF | TRBJ1-5 | TRBV7-2 | - | 13 | TRBD1
TGTGCCAGCAGCGCCTCGGACAGTGATAATGAAAAACTGTTTTTT | CASSASDSDNEKLFF | TRBJ1-4 | TRBV13 | - | 15 | -
TGTGCCAGCAGGAGGAGCGGGAGAGGGGATACGCAGTATTTT | CASRRSGRGDTQYF | TRBJ2-3 | TRBV28 | few | 14 | TRBD2
TGTGCCAGCAGTGGGTGGGCGCGAATGAACACTGAAGCTTTCTTT | CASSGWARMNTEAFF | TRBJ1-1 | TRBV27 | - | 15 | -
TGCGCCAGCAGCCCATCTAGGGACAGGGGTGCCGAGCAGTACTTC | CASSPSRDRGAEQYF | TRBJ2-7 | TRBV4-1 | - | 15 | TRBD1
TGCGCCAGCACGATGGAGGGTTCGGTGAACACTGAAGCTTTCTTT | CASTMEGSVNTEAFF | TRBJ1-1 | TRBV5-1 | - | 15 | -
TGCGCCAGCAGCCAAGTAGCAGCAACTAATGAAAAACTGTTTTTT | CASSQVAATNEKLFF | TRBJ1-4 | TRBV4-1 | few | 15 | -
TGTGCCTGGACGGGGTTACACTCTGGGGCCAACGTCCTGACTTTC | CAWTGLHSGANVLTF | TRBJ2-6 | TRBV30 | few | 15 | -
TGTGCCAGCAGTTACTCCCTAGCGGGATTTCTCAATGAGCAGTTCTTC | CASSYSLAGFLNEQFF | TRBJ2-1 | TRBV6-5 | - | 16 | TRBD2
TGTGCCAGCAGCCGGACAGGCCCCAACTATGGCTACACCTTC | CASSRTGPNYGYTF | TRBJ1-2 | TRBV5-6 | - | 14 | TRBD1
TGTGCCAGCAGAACGACAGGGCGAACCGGGGAGCTGTTTTTT | CASRTTGRTGELFF | TRBJ2-2 | TRBV28 | - | 14 | TRBD1
TGTGCCAGCAGCTTAGCTCAGGCGAACACCGGGGAGCTGTTTTTT | CASSLAQANTGELFF | TRBJ2-2 | TRBV7-9 | - | 15 | -
TGTGCCAGCTCACCGGGCGAGGGCGTAATGAACACTGAAGCTTTCTTT | CASSPGEGVMNTEAFF | TRBJ1-1 | TRBV18 | - | 16 | -